The entry below gives a single T cell receptor (beta chain) sequence along with its context. This specimen belongs to a study of T cells in localized non-small cell lung cancer. TCRdb keeps only in-frame clones here, not all; method: immunoSEQ multiplex PCR. This sample yields approximately 31,000 clones, of which approximately 81% are seen a single time; about 38% belongs to the top ten. With V trimmed by 0 bases and J by 5 bases, 5 bases remained unmatched. Germline CDR1 is SGHNT and CDR2 is YENEEA. The CDR3 covers 16 residues. This sample comprised peripheral blood, obtained before any cancer treatment. This chain connects TRBV11-3 to TRBJ2-3, with TRBD2 matching over 10 bases. This sequence was found in a male donor at least 60 years old with stage II squamous cell lung carcinoma. CDR3 nucleotides: TGTGCCAGCAGCTTAGAAAGCGGGGGGGCCTTAGATACGCAGTATTTT. It is translated as CASSLESGGALDTQYF.